The TCR beta chain under discussion was sequenced for a study of blood T cell repertoires in COVID-19 (dated by TCRdb to 2020 to 2022). Study-wide context: The collaborator samples originated in the United States, Italy and Spain and spanned the acute and convalescent phases of COVID-19. The material from the prospective study consisted of cDNA or gDNA derived from T cells, B-cell-depleted T cells, or PBMCs. Nearly every sample came with metadata listing a de-identified subject ID, COVID-19 status, age in years and sex. The repertoires were released in a freely available public database meant as a resource for research on the immune response to SARS-CoV-2. Where available, HLA class I and class II types were obtained from metadata supplied by the sample provider rather than from assay-based typing. Deeply sampled blood TCRbeta repertoires from subjects exposed to, actively infected with, or recovered from COVID-19 were included in the dataset. The samples were drawn from two sources: the first 160 participants of the ongoing ImmuneRACE study, and over 1,000 subjects contributed by 6 global collaborators. Overall study results and their limits: How much clinical and demographic metadata was included differed by source and by participant, and the metadata was provided uncurated.

TCRbeta CDR3 regions were amplified from genomic DNA using the immunoSEQ Assay, a bias-controlled multiplex PCR. The authors processed their data as follows. The number of nucleated cells in each sample was estimated by amplification of reference gene primers within the assay. To quantify the absolute abundance of each unique TCRbeta CDR3 rearrangement, sequence reads were collapsed and filtered. For each sample, productive Simpson clonality was calculated as the square root of Simpson's diversity index across productive rearrangements. What TCRdb holds here is the immuneACCESS table cut down to in-frame rearrangements. Part of the clones is not present; checked against another copy, under half of the missing clones reflect an unresolved V gene, and the others are unexplained. That table is the source of V, J and clone size, and D and trimming were worked out from the DNA. Present in this sample are about 200,000 clones, 65% to 90% of which were seen just once. Clones ranked in the top ten supply about 4.6% of the sample.

In the prospective study, participants were about 18 to 95 years old, resided in about two dozen geographic areas of the United States, and were enrolled through a virtual design. In the prospective study, participants were assigned to cohorts based on the clinical history participants reported in a screening survey and a study questionnaire. Exposed participants had been in contact, within 2 weeks of entering the study, with a person who had a PCR-confirmed or clinician-diagnosed case of COVID-19. Mobile phlebotomists in the prospective study collected whole blood, serum and a nasopharyngeal or oropharyngeal swab from every participant. Additional blood draws and questionnaires over an approximately two-month period could optionally be provided by prospective study participants. Prospective study blood samples were shipped either frozen or at room temperature before DNA extraction. Comments on this clone: The antigen it binds to is not known. No much larger clone is present one base from it, and per-base qualities are unavailable.

Material for sequencing was PBMCs or T cells enriched from blood (not recorded which). This clonotype was sampled from a young woman who had been exposed to COVID-19.

CDR3 loop: CASGRAGPSGNTIYF. The DNA sequence reads TGTGCCAGCGGAAGGGCAGGGCCCTCTGGAAACACCATATATTTT. This chain joins TRBV6-5 to TRBJ1-3, with a tentative D gene TRBD1 over 5 matching bases. Including cysteine and phenylalanine, the CDR3 has 15 amino acids. The kept DNA is CDR3 alone, 45 bases in frame from the first base. The germline V gene encodes CDR1 MNHEY and CDR2 SVGAGI. Trimming at the junction amounts to 8 bases on V and 0 bases on J, and the germline ends lie 14 bases apart.